This TCR beta chain stems from a study of cytomegalovirus exposure and HLA in healthy donors (dated by TCRdb to 2015 to 2018). Concerning the study at large: An earlier analysis of more than 550 of the donors reported roughly 300 Gb of sequence data and roughly 120 million unique TCR beta sequences obtained from approximately 180 million T cells. An early release covering more than 500 HLA-typed donors comprised about 300 gigabases of sequencing data and 85 million to 100 million unique TCR sequences. Of the approximately 400 genotyped donors, more than 75% were placed in the genetic ancestry cluster associated with self-reported Caucasian donors. The aim of the study was to test whether cataloging public T cell receptors could identify signatures of past pathogen exposure. The study profiled the T cell repertoires of hundreds of subjects by immunosequencing and related them to cytomegalovirus serostatus. In addition to the first cohort of hundreds of subjects, a separate validation cohort of approximately 130 different subjects was used. To predict cytomegalovirus infection status, the study combined high-throughput TCR immunosequencing, statistical association of individual TCRs with disease status, and machine learning. A later analysis re-examined previously published TCR beta repertoires from 610 or so donors and added high-resolution HLA genotyping to investigate patterns of TCR occurrence. Rather than drawing on any new phenotypic data, the later analysis identified candidate immune exposures from TCR beta sequences and the way those sequences occurred across donors. In an earlier analysis of roughly 580 of the donors, high-throughput TCR beta sequencing was used to judge whether each TCR beta V gene segment behaved as functional or pseudogenic. Alongside the repertoire data, information on donor age, sex, ethnicity and CMV serostatus was compiled. In a later genetic analysis, genome-wide SNP genotypes for about 65% of the roughly 700 donors were used, and that subset was treated as a discovery cohort. All discovery cohort repertoires had been generated on a single sequencing platform. Class I and class II HLA loci were covered by the typing at four-digit resolution. The number of donors typed differed by locus, with 629-630 for A, B, C, DRB1 and DQB1, more than 500 for DQA1, 600 to 610 for DPA1, and approximately 470 for DPB1. Four to six DR-DQ haplotypes were handled as single units for association and clustering, since linkage in the cohort was strong. On average, about 200,000 unique TCR beta nucleotide sequences were sequenced per donor among a few hundred genotyped donors of the cohort, with around 19% of those sequences being non-productive. Results the study describes overall, beyond this receptor: A few of the identified cytomegalovirus-associated TCR beta chains were confirmed in vitro to be specific for cytomegalovirus antigens. A later genetic analysis reported fewer N-insertions in productive TCRs among donors in an Asian-associated ancestry cluster than the approximately 670-donor mean. At a false discovery rate of 0.05, a later analysis linked around 15,000 TCR beta sequences to specific HLA alleles. A total of roughly 160 TCR beta chains were listed by the study as associated with cytomegalovirus. When HLA alleles, especially DR and DQ, strongly co-occurred, TCR associations were difficult to assign to individual alleles. Some IMGT-functional V segments, including TRBV6-2 and TRBV6-3, could not be told apart with the 87-base-pair reads, so those segments were excluded. Broadly in line with IMGT annotations, most TCR beta V segments showed up in productive rearrangements about 87% or about 30% of the time in an earlier analysis of roughly 590 of the donors. The cohort was sequenced for TCR beta chains only, and without alpha or paired-chain data the features that could be detected were limited. Because HLA typing was missing for some donors at each locus, association tests included only the typed subset. A later analysis found that most CMV-associated TCR beta chains appeared HLA-restricted, with HLA associations seemingly driven largely by CMV exposure. A further reported finding was that TCR beta sequences accurately predicted the HLA-A and HLA-B alleles for most subjects in the first cohort. For the cohort, immune exposure information was limited to CMV serostatus. Correlated functional status among segregating V segments might reflect linkage disequilibrium, but an unknown experimental factor could not be ruled out. The classifier was reported to diagnose cytomegalovirus status with high specificity and sensitivity in both the original cohort and the validation cohort. Because counts were too low, 15 or so rarely observed V segments, including chromosome 9 orphons, were excluded from the earlier analysis of a few hundred of the donors. In a later genetic analysis, a missense DCLRE1C variant was associated with V-gene and J-gene trimming of TCR beta chains, and the association was replicated in an independent cohort. Presence/absence analyses assumed roughly uniform sequencing depth across donors, an assumption that may not hold. Across donors, most TCR sequences were observed very rarely, whereas some public TCRs were present in many individuals. In a later analysis, HLA-associated TCR beta chains were found to be more clonally expanded and to have lower generation probabilities than equally common non-associated chains. A group of highly shared sequence variants was considered likely to be a technical artifact of the sequencing pipeline. The authors suggested that the approach could potentially be generalized to other disease states and immunological phenotypes. According to a later analysis, parvovirus B19, influenza, CMV and Epstein-Barr virus appeared linked to several top co-occurrence clusters. In a later analysis, the rate of TCR association differed among HLA loci, with DRB1 alleles having the most associated TCRs and HLA-C alleles having the fewest.

In total, 666 healthy bone marrow donors made up the cohort. Cohort members were all nominally healthy when sampled, although unrecorded immune exposures were likely present. The donor was CMV seronegative and was included in the group of a few hundred seronegative cohort members. A peripheral blood sample was collected from each donor, and TCR beta sequencing was performed on peripheral blood mononuclear cells. Genomic DNA extraction from the blood cell samples was performed with the Qiagen DNeasy Blood Extraction Kit. With respect to this clone: What antigen it recognizes has not been identified. No much larger clonotype is one base removed from it; base qualities were not supplied.

The library relied on the immunoSEQ multiplex PCR assay. The multiplex PCR relied on a mix of 60 forward primers for TCR Vbeta segments and 13 reverse primers for TCR Jbeta segments. The CDR3 region of rearranged TCR beta genes was amplified from genomic DNA with a multiplex PCR assay. Amplified TCR beta libraries were sequenced as 87-base-pair reads on the Illumina HiSeq System. On the authors' methods: A later analysis counted 65 million to 90 million unique TCR beta chains across the 690 or so repertoires, and 9 million to 14 million of these chains were shared by at least two donors. Raw reads were error-corrected and collapsed into unique sequences with a nearest-neighbor algorithm that merged closely related sequences to remove PCR and sequencing errors. V, D and J gene segments were assigned by aligning CDR3 sequences to IMGT reference sequences. For a sequence to be retained, a match of at least six nucleotides to both a V gene segment and a J gene segment was required. A rearrangement was called productive if the CDR3 had no stop codons and remained in frame with V and J, and every other rearrangement was called non-productive. CDR3 was defined by IMGT convention, running from the second conserved V-encoded cysteine to the conserved J-encoded phenylalanine. In an earlier analysis of around 600 of the donors, sequences lacking an unambiguous match to a single V gene segment were excluded. An earlier analysis of 587 of the donors called V segments functional above 56.7% productive rearrangements and segregating when the between-donor standard deviation exceeded 5%. A statistical classification framework was built to diagnose cytomegalovirus status from the catalog of TCR beta chain sequences. A later analysis assigned V and J genes by comparing TCR nucleotide sequences with IMGT/GENE-DB human TR gene sequences. In a later analysis, CDR3 sequences and most-parsimonious VDJ recombination scenarios were assigned using the TCRdist pipeline. In a later analysis, each TCR beta chain was defined by its CDR3 amino acid sequence together with its V-gene family, and reads lacking a unique V-gene family were excluded. As a way to deal with suspected cross-contamination and a sequencing artifact, a later analysis dropped 640 or so nucleotide sequences that were highly shared and had low generation probability. A later analysis calculated a clonal expansion index for each public chain from normalized within-repertoire ranks of inferred template counts. In a later analysis, generation probabilities were computed using a VDJ recombination model fitted to out-of-frame rearrangements, and the results were checked against IGoR. In a later analysis, hypergeometric tests were used to score TCR-TCR, TCR-HLA and TCR-CMV co-occurrence, with a repertoire-size bias correction applied to TCR pairs. False discovery rates were estimated in a later analysis by permuting HLA or CMV assignments 20 times. In a later analysis, co-occurring TCRs were grouped with DBSCAN, and TCRdist sequence similarity was added when clustering was performed within HLA-allele-positive subsets. Repertoires with fewer than 30,000 or more than 120,000 public chains, plus five repertoires with anomalous nucleotide sharing, were excluded from co-occurrence clustering. As stored in TCRdb, this immuneACCESS dataset retains in-frame rearrangements with V and J assigned. A fraction of the clones does not appear; measured against another copy, unresolved V genes explain less than half of the discrepancy, and the remainder lacks a known reason. V and J calls and clone size are copied from that table; D and trimming were computed from the DNA. Present in this sample are around 200,000 clones, approximately 78% of which were seen just once. Roughly 0.73% of the sample lies in the top ten.

From a lookup of the germline V gene, CDR1 and CDR2 are MNHNS and SASEGT. Trimmed from V: 8 bases; trimmed from J: 3 bases; junction bases lacking a gene match: 6. The CDR3, cysteine through phenylalanine, is 13 amino acids long. The entry retains the CDR3 DNA only, 39 bases that are in frame from base 1. This clonotype was sampled from a woman under 30 in good health and CMV-seronegative. The chain uses TRBV6-1 and TRBJ1-1, with 7 bases in between that match TRBD1. The sample consisted of PBMCs. The DNA reads as follows: TGTGCCAGCGACGGACAGGACTACACTGAAGCTTTCTTT. Its coded protein is CASDGQDYTEAFF.